These 3 T cell receptor beta chains were all obtained from the same sample, sequenced in a study of early T cells in non-severe SARS-CoV-2 infection. TCRdb re-called the 5' RACE reads with MiXCR, one entry per CDR3 protein. This table holds 62,000 or so distinct CDR3 sequences, around 9.9% found once. The sequenced sample consisted of whole blood. The source of these receptors is an adult who was a healthcare worker with PCR-confirmed SARS-CoV-2 infection or an uninfected control (not recorded which).

This clonotype was observed a handful of times. V and J are TRBV6-5 and TRBJ1-6, with D uncertain. Germline V gene sequence: CDR1 MNHEY, CDR2 SVGAGI. This CDR3 has 19 residues. V lost 5 bases to trimming and J lost 0 bases, with 20 bases between them. The CDR3 here is CASSNRALDLVSYNSPLHF. The CDR3 DNA is TGTGCCAGCAGTAACCGGGCCTTGGACCTGGTCTCCTATAATTCACCCCTCCACTTT.

This clonotype came up a few times. The chain links TRBV12-3 or TRBV12-4 to TRBJ1-4, with 11 bases matching TRBD1. J lost 6 bases, V lost 2 bases, and 8 bases had no gene match. CDR3 size: 17 residues. In DNA form, the CDR3 reads TGTGCCAGCAGTTTATCGGACAGGGGGCTTTTCGATGAAAAACTGTTTTTT. Protein: CASSLSDRGLFDEKLFF.

A few counts support this clonotype. The chain links TRBV5-1 to TRBJ2-5, with 15 bases lining up with TRBD2. The CDR3 runs 19 residues. The ends lost 4 bases at V and 5 bases at J; junction bases unmatched: 15. Germline V gives CDR1 SGHRS, CDR2 YFSETQ. This CDR3 is CASSLVPGLAGGSLETQYF. The CDR3 DNA follows: TGCGCCAGCAGCCTCGTACCGGGACTAGCGGGGGGATCCTTGGAGACCCAGTACTTC.